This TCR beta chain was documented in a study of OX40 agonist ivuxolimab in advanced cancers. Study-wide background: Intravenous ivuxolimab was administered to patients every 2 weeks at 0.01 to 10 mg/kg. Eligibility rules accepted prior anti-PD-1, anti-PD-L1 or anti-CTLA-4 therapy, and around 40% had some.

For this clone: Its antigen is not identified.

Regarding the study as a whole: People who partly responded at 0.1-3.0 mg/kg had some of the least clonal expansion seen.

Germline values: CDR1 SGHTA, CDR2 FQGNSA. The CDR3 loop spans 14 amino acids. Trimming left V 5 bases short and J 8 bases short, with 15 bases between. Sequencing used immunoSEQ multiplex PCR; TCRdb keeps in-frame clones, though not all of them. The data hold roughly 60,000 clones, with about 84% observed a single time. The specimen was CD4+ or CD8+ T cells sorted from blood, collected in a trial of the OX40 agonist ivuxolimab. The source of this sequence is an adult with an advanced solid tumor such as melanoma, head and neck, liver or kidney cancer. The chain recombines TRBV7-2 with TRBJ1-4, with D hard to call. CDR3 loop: CASSPSGREEKLFF. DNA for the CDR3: TGTGCCAGCAGCCCATCGGGGAGAGAGGAAAAACTGTTTTTT.